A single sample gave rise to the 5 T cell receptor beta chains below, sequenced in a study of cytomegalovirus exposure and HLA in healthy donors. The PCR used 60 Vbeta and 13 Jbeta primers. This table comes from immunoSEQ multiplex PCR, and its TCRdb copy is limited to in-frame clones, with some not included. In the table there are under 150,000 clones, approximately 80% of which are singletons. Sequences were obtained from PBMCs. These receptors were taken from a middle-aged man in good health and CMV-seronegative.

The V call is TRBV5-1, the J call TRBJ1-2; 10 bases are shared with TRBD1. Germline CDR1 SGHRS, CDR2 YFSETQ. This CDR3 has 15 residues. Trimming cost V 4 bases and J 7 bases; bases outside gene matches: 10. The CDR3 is CASSAWDRGSVGYTF. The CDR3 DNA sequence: TGCGCCAGCAGCGCCTGGGACAGGGGTTCAGTTGGCTACACCTTC. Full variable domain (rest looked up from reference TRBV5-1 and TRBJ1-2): KAGVTQTPRYLIKTRGQQVTLSCSPISGHRSVSWYQQTPGQGLQFLFEYFSETQRNKGNFPGRFSGRQFSNSRSEMNVSTLELGDSALYLCASSAWDRGSVGYTFGSGTRLTVV.

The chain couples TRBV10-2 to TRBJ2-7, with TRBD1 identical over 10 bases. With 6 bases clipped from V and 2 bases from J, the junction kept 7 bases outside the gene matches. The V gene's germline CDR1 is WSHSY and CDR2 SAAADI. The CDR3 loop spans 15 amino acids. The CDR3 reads CASSRDRGLPYEQYF. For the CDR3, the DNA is TGCGCCAGCAGCCGGGACAGGGGTCTCCCCTACGAGCAGTACTTC.

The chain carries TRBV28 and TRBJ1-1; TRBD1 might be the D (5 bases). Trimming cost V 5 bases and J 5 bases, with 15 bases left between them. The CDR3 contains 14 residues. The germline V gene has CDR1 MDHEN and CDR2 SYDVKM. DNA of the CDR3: TGTGCCAGCAGTACCAGGGATTTAAGGACTGAAGCTTTCTTT. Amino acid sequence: CASSTRDLRTEAFF.

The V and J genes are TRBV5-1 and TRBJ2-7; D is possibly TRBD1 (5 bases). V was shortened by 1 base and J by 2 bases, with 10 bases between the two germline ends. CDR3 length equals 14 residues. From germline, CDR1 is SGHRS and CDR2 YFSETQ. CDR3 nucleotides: TGCGCCAGCAGCTTGCTAACAGGAGCCTACGAGCAGTACTTC. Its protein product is CASSLLTGAYEQYF.

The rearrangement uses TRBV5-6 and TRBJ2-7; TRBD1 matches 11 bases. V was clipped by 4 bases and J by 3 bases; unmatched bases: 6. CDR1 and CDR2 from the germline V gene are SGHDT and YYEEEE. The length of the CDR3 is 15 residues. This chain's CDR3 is CASSPDRGRIYEQYF. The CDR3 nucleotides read TGTGCCAGCAGCCCGGACAGGGGGCGAATCTACGAGCAGTACTTC.